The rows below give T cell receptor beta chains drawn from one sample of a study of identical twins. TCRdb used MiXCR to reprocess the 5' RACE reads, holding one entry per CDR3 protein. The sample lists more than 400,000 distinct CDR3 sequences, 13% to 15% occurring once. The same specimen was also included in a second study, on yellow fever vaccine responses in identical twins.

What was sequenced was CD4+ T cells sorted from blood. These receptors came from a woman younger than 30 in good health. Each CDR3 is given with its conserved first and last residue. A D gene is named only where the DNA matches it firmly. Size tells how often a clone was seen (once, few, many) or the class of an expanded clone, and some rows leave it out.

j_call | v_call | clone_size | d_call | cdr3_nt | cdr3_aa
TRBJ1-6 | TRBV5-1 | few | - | TGCGCCAGCAGCAAGACTGGAGGGGAGGTTTCACCCCTCCACTTT | CASSKTGGEVSPLHF
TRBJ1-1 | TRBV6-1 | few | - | TGTGCCAGCAGTGAAGGCCACAGCATGAACACTGAAGCTTTCTTT | CASSEGHSMNTEAFF
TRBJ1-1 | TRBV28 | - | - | TGTGCCAGCCAATCGGGGGGAACACGAGGGAACACTGAAGCTTTCTTT | CASQSGGTRGNTEAFF
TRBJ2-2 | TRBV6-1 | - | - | TGTGCCAGCAAAGAGTACGGACCCACCGGGGAGCTGTTTTTT | CASKEYGPTGELFF
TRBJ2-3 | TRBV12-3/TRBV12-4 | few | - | TGTGCCAGCAGTTTATTAGGGACCCTAAGTAGGACAGATACGCAGTATTTT | CASSLLGTLSRTDTQYF
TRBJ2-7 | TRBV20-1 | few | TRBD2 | TGCAGTGCTAAAAACAGGGGAGCGGGGGGAGAGCAGTACTTC | CSAKNRGAGGEQYF
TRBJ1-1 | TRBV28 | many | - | TGTGCCAGCAGTTTACGGTACACTGAAGCTTTCTTT | CASSLRYTEAFF
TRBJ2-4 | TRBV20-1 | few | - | TGCAGTGCTAGAGCCCCGTCATTAGCCAAAAACATTCAGTACTTC | CSARAPSLAKNIQYF
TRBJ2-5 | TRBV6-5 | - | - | TGTGCCAGCAGTTACGTCCTAGAAGCGGAGACCCAGTACTTC | CASSYVLEAETQYF
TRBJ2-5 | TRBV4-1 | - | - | TGCGCCAGCACTGGCGGGGTGCCAGAGACCCAGTACTTC | CASTGGVPETQYF
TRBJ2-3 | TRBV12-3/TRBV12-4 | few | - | TGTGCCAGCGGGGGGGGCCACAGCACAGATACGCAGTATTTT | CASGGGHSTDTQYF
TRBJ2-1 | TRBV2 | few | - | TGTGCCAGAAGAGACGGAGCACAGTTCTTC | CARRDGAQFF
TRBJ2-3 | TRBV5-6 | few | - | TGTGCCAGCAGCTTGGTTGCAGCCCTCACAGATACGCAGTATTTT | CASSLVAALTDTQYF
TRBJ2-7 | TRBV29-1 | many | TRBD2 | TGCAGCGTTATCCTAGCGGGAGGGTTCTACGAGCAGTACTTC | CSVILAGGFYEQYF
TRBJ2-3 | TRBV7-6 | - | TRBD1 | TGTGCCAGCAGCTATACAGGGGTGAAATCAGATACGCAGTATTTT | CASSYTGVKSDTQYF
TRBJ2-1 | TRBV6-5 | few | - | TGTGCCAGCAGTTACAGGCGGTTCTCCTACAATGAGCAGTTCTTC | CASSYRRFSYNEQFF
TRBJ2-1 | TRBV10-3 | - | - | TGTGCCATCAGTGGGGGAACAGAGTCCTACAATGAGCAGTTCTTC | CAISGGTESYNEQFF
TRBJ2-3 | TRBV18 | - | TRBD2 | TGTGCCAGCTCACCGTCCCGGGGGGTCCCTAGCACAGATACGCAGTATTTT | CASSPSRGVPSTDTQYF
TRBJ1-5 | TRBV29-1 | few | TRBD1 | TGCAGCGTTGCACAGGGGGTGGGCAATCAGCCCCAGCATTTT | CSVAQGVGNQPQHF
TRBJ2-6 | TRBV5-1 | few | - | TGCGCCAGCAGCTTGGGGCAGACTGGGGCCAACGTCCTGACTTTC | CASSLGQTGANVLTF
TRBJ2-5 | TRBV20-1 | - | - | TGCAGTGCACCCGGGAGTTCCCGGGAGACCCAGTACTTC | CSAPGSSRETQYF
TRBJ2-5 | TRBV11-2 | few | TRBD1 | TGTGCCAGCAGCTTAGCGGGACAGGGTGAAGAGACCCAGTACTTC | CASSLAGQGEETQYF
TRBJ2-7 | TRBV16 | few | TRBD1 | TGTGCCAGCAGCCAGGGGACAGCACAGTACTTC | CASSQGTAQYF
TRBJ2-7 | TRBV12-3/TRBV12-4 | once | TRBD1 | TGTGCCAGCATCCTCCCCCGAGACAGGGGGAACGACGAGCAGTACTTC | CASILPRDRGNDEQYF
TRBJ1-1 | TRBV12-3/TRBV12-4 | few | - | TGTGCCAGCAGTTTAAGTCGACAGTGGGTGAACACTGAAGCTTTCTTT | CASSLSRQWVNTEAFF
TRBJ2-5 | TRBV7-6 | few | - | TGTGCCAGCAGCTATTATCCTGGGTATCAAGAGACCCAGTACTTC | CASSYYPGYQETQYF
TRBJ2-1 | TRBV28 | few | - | TGTGCCAGCAGTTTTGGGGGCGATGAGCAGTTCTTC | CASSFGGDEQFF